This TCR beta chain was sequenced in a study of T cell repertoires in cytomegalovirus infection. Study-wide background: Based on public TCR beta signatures, there were indications of CMV infection and of a matching HLA type. Study-wide points: Totalled public TCR beta family frequency picked out people who carried CMV plus the relevant HLA. There were HLA-C-restricted CMV-specific TCR beta clonotypes dominating the ex vivo response.

This clonotype was found a few times. What it binds is unknown. Germline V lookup: CDR1 LGHNA, CDR2 YSLEER. There are 15 residues in the CDR3. With 0 bases removed from V and 4 bases from J, the gap between germline ends came to 9 bases. TCRdb reanalysed the reads using MiXCR and keeps one entry per CDR3 protein. The sample records about 180,000 distinct CDR3 sequences, 14% being singletons. The sample consisted of PBMCs. The receptor comes from a human donor in good health (CMV status not recorded). Some clones in this sample may be carry-over from other donors' samples. The chain joins TRBV4-3 to TRBJ2-2; tentatively, D is TRBD1 (6 bases). The DNA of the CDR3 is TGCGCCAGCAGCCAAGACTCAGGGGCCACCGGGGAGCTGTTTTTT. Its translation: CASSQDSGATGELFF.